The clone carrying this T cell receptor (beta chain) has just a few counts. Its antigen is undetermined. Trimming took off 5 bases at V and 4 bases at J, with 13 bases between the two ends. CDR3 length: 14 amino acids. Germline-derived CDR1 and CDR2 are SEHNR and FQNEAQ (reference sequence). Expressed TCRB transcripts were sequenced after all isolated RNA was converted to cDNA. TCRdb's copy holds only in-frame clones and misses some; the assay was immunoSEQ multiplex PCR. The sample holds hundreds of thousands of clones, approximately 28% seen once. The data are from a study of beta chain features in type 1 diabetes. Whole-study results and caveats: VDJ junctions sequenced from type 1 diabetes patients showed fewer insertions and more deletions. The naive, central memory and Treg TCRB repertoires showed an apparent similarity that was greater among patients than among healthy donors. All four CD4+ subsets of Type 1 diabetes patients contained TCRB CDR3s that were moderately but significantly shorter.

Sequencing was performed on naive CD4+ T cells from blood. The clonotype originates from a young man in good health. This chain uses TRBV7-9 with TRBJ2-3; the D gene is possibly TRBD2 (6 bases). CDR3 DNA sequence: TGTGCCAGCAGCCAAGGGACGGGGGCAGATACGCAGTATTTT. Translating gives CASSQGTGADTQYF.